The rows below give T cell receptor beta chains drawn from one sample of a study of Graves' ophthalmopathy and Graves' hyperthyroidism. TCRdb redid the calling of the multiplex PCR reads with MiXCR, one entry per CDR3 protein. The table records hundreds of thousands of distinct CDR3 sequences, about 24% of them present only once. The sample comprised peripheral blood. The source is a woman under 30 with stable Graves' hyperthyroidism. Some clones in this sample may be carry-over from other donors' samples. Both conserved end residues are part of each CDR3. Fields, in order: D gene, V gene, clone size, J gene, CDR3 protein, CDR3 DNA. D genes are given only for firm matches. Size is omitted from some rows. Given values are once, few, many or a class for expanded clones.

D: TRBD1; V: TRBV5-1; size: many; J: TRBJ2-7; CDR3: CASSLDGRGLEQYF; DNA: TGCGCCAGCAGCTTGGATGGCAGGGGGCTCGAGCAGTACTTC
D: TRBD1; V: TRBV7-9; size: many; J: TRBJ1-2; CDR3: CASSLLIDRDSGYTF; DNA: TGTGCCAGCAGCCTACTGATTGACAGGGATTCGGGCTACACCTTC
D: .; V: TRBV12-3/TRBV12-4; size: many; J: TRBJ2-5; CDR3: CASSLGESETQYF; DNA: TGTGCCAGCAGCTTGGGGGAAAGCGAGACCCAGTACTTC
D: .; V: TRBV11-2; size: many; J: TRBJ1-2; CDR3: CASSPLAGTFSYGYTF; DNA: TGTGCCAGCAGCCCTCTGGCAGGGACTTTTTCCTATGGCTACACCTTC
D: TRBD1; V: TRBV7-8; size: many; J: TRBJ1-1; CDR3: CASSFRDRGLTEAFF; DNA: TGTGCCAGCAGCTTTAGGGACAGGGGGCTCACTGAAGCTTTCTTT
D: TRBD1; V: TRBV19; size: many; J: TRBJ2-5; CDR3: CASRSPGQGAPETQYF; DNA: TGTGCCAGTAGGTCTCCGGGACAGGGGGCCCCAGAGACCCAGTACTTC
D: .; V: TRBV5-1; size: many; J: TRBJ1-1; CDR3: CASSSGLIMNTEAFF; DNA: TGCGCCAGCAGCTCAGGACTCATCATGAACACTGAAGCTTTCTTT
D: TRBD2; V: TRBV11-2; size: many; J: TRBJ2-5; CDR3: CASSPGLAGTSETQYF; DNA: TGTGCCAGCAGCCCAGGACTAGCGGGAACGAGCGAGACCCAGTACTTC
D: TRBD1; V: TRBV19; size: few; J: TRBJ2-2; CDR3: CASTRDRGVPGELFF; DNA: TGTGCCAGCACGCGGGACAGGGGGGTTCCCGGGGAGCTGTTTTTT
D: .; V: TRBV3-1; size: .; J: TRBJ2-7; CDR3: CASSMDYLREQYF; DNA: TGTGCCAGCAGCATGGACTATTTGCGGGAGCAGTACTTC
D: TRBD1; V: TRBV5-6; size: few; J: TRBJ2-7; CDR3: CASSYDRGNYEQYF; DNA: TGTGCCAGCAGTTACGACAGGGGCAACTACGAGCAGTACTTC
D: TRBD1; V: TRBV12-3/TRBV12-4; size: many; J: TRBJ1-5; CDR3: CASSLQGGGQPQHF; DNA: TGTGCCAGCAGCCTACAGGGGGGAGGACAGCCCCAGCATTTT
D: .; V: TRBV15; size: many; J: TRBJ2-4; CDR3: CATSRGNGNENIQYF; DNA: TGTGCCACCAGCAGAGGAAACGGAAACGAAAACATTCAGTACTTC
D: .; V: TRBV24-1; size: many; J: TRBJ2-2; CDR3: CATSDPRTEANTGELFF; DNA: TGTGCCACCAGTGATCCACGGACGGAAGCGAACACCGGGGAGCTGTTTTTT